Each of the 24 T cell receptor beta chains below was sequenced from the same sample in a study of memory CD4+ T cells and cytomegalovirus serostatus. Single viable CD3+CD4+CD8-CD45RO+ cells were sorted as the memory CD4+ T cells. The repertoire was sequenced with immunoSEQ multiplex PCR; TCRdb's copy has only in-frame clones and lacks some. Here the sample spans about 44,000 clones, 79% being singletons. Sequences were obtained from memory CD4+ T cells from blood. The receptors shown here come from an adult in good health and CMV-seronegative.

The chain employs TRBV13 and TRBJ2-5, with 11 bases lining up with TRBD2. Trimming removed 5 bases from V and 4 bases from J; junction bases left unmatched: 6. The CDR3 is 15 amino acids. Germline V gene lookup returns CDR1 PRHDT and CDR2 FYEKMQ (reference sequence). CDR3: CASSLSGTSGETQYF. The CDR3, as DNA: TGTGCCAGCAGCCTATCCGGGACTAGCGGAGAGACCCAGTACTTC. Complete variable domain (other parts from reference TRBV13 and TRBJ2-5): AAGVIQSPRHLIKEKRETATLKCYPIPRHDTVYWYQQGPGQDPQFLISFYEKMQSDKGSIPDRFSAQQFSDYHSELNMSSLELGDSALYFCASSLSGTSGETQYFGPGTRLLVL.

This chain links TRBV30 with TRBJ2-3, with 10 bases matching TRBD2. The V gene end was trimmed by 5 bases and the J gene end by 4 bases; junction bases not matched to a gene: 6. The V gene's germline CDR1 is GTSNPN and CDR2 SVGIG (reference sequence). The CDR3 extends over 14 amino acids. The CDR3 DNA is TGTGCCTGGTCAAGCAGCGGGAGGGCAGATACGCAGTATTTT. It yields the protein CAWSSSGRADTQYF.

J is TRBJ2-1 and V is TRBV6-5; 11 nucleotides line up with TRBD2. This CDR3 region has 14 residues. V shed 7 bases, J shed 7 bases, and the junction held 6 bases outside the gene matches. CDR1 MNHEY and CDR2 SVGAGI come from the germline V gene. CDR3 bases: TGTGCCAGCAACCTAGCGGGAGGAGGGAATGAGCAGTTCTTC. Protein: CASNLAGGGNEQFF.

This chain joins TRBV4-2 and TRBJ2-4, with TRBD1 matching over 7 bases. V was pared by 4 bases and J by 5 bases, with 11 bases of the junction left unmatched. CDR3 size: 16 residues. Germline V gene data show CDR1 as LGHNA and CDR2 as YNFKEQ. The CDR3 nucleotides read TGTGCCAGCAGCCTTCACGACAGGGCGGAGGAAAACATTCAGTACTTC. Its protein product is CASSLHDRAEENIQYF.

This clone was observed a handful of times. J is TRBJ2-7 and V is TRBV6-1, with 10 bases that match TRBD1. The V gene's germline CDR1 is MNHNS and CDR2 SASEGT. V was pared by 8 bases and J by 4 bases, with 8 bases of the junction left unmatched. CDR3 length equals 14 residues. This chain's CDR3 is CASQTRTGGYEQYF. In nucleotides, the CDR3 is TGTGCCAGCCAAACCCGGACAGGGGGTTACGAGCAGTACTTC.

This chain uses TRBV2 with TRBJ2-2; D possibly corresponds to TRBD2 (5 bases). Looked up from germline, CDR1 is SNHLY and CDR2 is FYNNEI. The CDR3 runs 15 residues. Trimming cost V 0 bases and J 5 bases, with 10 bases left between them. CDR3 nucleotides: TGTGCCAGCAGTGAAGCCGGCCGAGGGACCGGGGAGCTGTTTTTT. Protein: CASSEAGRGTGELFF.

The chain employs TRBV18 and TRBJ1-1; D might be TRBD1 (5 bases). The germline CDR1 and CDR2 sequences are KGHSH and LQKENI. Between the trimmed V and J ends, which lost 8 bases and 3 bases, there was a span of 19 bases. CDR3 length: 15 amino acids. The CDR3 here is CASLAGDGGHTEAFF. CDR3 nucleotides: TGTGCCAGCCTAGCTGGGGACGGCGGGCACACTGAAGCTTTCTTT. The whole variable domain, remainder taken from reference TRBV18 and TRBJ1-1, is NAGVMQNPRHLVRRRGQEARLRCSPMKGHSHVYWYRQLPEEGLKFMVYLQKENIIDESGMPKERFSAEFPKEGPSILRIQQVVRGDSAAYFCASLAGDGGHTEAFFGQGTRLTVV.

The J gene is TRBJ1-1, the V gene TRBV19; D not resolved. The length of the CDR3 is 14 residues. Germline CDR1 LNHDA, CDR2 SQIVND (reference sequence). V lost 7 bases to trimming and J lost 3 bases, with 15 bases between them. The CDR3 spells CASNGGNLHTEAFF. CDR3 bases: TGTGCCAGTAATGGCGGAAATCTTCACACTGAAGCTTTCTTT.

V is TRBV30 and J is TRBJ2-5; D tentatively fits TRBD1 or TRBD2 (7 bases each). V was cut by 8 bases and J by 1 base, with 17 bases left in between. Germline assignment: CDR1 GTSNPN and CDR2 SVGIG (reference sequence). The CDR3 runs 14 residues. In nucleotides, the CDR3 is TGTGCCCAGGGGGAGGGGGGTGGCCAAGAGACCCAGTACTTC. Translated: CAQGEGGGQETQYF.

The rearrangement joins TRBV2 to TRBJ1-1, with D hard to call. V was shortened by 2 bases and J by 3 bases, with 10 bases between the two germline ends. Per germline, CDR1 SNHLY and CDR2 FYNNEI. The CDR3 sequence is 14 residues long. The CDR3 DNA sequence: TGTGCCAGCAGTGAACTTTCGGACGACACTGAAGCTTTCTTT. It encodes CASSELSDDTEAFF.

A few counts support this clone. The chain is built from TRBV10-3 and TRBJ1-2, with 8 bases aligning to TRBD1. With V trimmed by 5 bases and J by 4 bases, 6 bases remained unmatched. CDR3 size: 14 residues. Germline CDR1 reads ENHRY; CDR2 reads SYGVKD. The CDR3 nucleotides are TGTGCCATCAGTCGGGACAGGACTAGCTATGGCTACACCTTC. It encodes CAISRDRTSYGYTF.

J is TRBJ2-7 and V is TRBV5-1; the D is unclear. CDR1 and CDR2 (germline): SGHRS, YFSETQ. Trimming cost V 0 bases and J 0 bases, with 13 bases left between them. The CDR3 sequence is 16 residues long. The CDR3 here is CASSLAYGSVSYEQYF. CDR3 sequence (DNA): TGCGCCAGCAGCTTGGCCTACGGATCAGTCTCCTACGAGCAGTACTTC.

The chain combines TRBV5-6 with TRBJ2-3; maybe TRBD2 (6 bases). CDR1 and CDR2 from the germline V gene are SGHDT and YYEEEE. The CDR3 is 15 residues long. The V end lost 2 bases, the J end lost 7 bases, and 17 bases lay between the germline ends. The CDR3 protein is CASSLLSTSRNTQYF. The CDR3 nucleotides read TGTGCCAGCAGCTTACTCTCAACTAGCCGCAATACGCAGTATTTT.

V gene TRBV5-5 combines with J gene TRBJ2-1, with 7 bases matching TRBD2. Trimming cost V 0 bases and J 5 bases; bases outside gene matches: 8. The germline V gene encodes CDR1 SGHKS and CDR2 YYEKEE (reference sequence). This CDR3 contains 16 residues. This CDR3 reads CASSLGRTSRDNEQFF. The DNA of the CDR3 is TGTGCCAGCAGCTTGGGTCGGACTAGTAGGGACAATGAGCAGTTCTTC. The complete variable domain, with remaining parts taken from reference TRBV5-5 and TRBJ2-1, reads DAGVTQSPTHLIKTRGQQVTLRCSPISGHKSVSWYQQVLGQGPQFIFQYYEKEERGRGNFPDRFSARQFPNYSSELNVNALLLGDSALYLCASSLGRTSRDNEQFFGPGTRLTVL.

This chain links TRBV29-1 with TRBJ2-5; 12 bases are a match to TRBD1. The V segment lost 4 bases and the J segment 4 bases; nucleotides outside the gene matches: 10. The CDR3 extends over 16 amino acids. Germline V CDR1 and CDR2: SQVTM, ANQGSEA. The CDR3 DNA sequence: TGCAGCGTTGGTTCCGGGACAGGGGGCTTTGGAGAGACCCAGTACTTC. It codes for CSVGSGTGGFGETQYF. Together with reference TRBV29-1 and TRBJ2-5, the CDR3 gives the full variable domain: SAVISQKPSRDICQRGTSLTIQCQVDSQVTMMFWYRQQPGQSLTLIATANQGSEATYESGFVIDKFPISRPNLTFSTLTVSNMSPEDSSIYLCSVGSGTGGFGETQYFGPGTRLLVL.

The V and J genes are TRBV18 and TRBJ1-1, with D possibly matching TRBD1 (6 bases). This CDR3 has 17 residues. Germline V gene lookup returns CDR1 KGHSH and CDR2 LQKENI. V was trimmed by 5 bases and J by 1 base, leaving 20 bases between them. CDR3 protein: CASSLSGTGAGNTEAFF. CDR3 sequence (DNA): TGTGCCAGCTCATTAAGCGGCACGGGGGCTGGGAACACTGAAGCTTTCTTT.

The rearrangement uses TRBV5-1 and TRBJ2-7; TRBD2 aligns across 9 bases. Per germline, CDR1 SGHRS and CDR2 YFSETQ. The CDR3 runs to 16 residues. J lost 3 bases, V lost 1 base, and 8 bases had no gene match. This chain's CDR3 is CASSLRAGGENYEQYF. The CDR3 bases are TGCGCCAGCAGCTTGCGGGCGGGAGGGGAAAACTACGAGCAGTACTTC.

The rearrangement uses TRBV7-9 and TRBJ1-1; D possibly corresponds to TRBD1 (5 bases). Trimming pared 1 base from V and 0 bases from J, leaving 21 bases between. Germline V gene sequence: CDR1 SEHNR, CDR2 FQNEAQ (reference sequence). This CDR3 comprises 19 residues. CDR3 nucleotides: TGTGCCAGCAGCTTAGACCGAGGACCCTGGGGGGAAATGAACACTGAAGCTTTCTTT. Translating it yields CASSLDRGPWGEMNTEAFF.

CDR3 residues: CASSLQGEKPQHF. The CDR3 DNA is TGTGCCAGCAGCTTACAAGGGGAAAAGCCCCAGCATTTT. The rearrangement uses TRBV7-2 and TRBJ1-5, with a weak D call TRBD1 (5 bases). Trimming removed 2 bases at V and 8 bases at J, with 10 bases between. The germline CDR1 and CDR2 sequences are SGHTA and FQGNSA. The CDR3 length is 13 residues.

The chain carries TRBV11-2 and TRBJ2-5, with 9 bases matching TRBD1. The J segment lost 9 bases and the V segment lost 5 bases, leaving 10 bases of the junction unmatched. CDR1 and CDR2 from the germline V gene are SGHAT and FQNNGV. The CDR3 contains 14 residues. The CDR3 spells CASSPARTGVSQYF. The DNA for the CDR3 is TGTGCCAGCAGCCCCGCACGGACAGGGGTGTCCCAGTACTTC.

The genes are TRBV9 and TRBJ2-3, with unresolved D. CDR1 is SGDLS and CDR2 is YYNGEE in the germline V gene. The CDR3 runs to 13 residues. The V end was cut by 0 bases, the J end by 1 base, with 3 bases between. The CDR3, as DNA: TGTGCCAGCAGCGTAGATGGCACAGATACGCAGTATTTT. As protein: CASSVDGTDTQYF.

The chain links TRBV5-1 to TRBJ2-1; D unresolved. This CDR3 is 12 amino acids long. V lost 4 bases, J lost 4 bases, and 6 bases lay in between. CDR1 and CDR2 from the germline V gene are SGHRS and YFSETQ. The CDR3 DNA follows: TGCGCCAGCAGCGCCCAGTACAATGAGCAGTTCTTC. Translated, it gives CASSAQYNEQFF. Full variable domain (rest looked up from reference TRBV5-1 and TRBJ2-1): KAGVTQTPRYLIKTRGQQVTLSCSPISGHRSVSWYQQTPGQGLQFLFEYFSETQRNKGNFPGRFSGRQFSNSRSEMNVSTLELGDSALYLCASSAQYNEQFFGPGTRLTVL.

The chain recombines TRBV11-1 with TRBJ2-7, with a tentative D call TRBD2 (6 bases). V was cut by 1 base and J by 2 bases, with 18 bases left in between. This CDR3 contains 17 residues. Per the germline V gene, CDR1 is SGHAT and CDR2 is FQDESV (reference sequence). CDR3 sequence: CASSLDSSQRAPYEQYF. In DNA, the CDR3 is TGTGCCAGCAGCTTAGATTCGTCCCAGCGGGCCCCCTACGAGCAGTACTTC.

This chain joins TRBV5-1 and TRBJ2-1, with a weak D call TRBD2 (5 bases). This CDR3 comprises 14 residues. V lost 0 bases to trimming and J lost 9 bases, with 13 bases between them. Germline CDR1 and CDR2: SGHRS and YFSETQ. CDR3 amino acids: CASSLASGYGEQFF. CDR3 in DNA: TGCGCCAGCAGCTTGGCCAGCGGCTATGGTGAGCAGTTCTTC.